This T cell receptor beta chain emerged from a study of T cells after posttransplantation cyclophosphamide. The CDR3 is made up of 13 amino acids. The germline V gene encodes CDR1 GTSNPN and CDR2 SVGIG (reference sequence). Trimming left V 2 bases short and J 5 bases short, with 12 bases between. Worth noting for this clone: The antigen is undetermined.

Study-wide results and caveats: TRB clonality was highly associated with recipient CMV seropositivity and reactivation. Tissue-infiltrating T cells from skin or gut overlapped little with blood T cells.

Cells defined as naive were viable CD3+CD4+ or CD3+CD8+ and CCR7+CD45RA+CD45RO-CD95-CD27+CD28+. The table came from immunoSEQ multiplex PCR; TCRdb's copy has only in-frame clones and leaves some out. The sample lists about 16,000 clones; 94% were seen once. Sequencing was performed on naive CD4+ T cells sorted from blood. The source of this sequence is a woman aged 50 to 65 in good health and a related stem cell transplant donor. The V gene is TRBV30, the J gene TRBJ1-2; perhaps TRBD1 as D (6 bases). Here the CDR3 reads CAWSLGGRYGYTF. The CDR3 nucleotides read TGTGCCTGGAGTTTGGGGGGGCGTTATGGCTACACCTTC.